This entry is about one T cell receptor beta chain. The target antigen is unknown. Only in-frame clones appear in the TCRdb table, and some are missing; sequencing was by immunoSEQ multiplex PCR. The sample consists of tens of thousands of clones, roughly 70% of them appearing once. The sample is drawn from a study of radiotherapy plus CTLA-4 blockade in lung cancer. Study background: Patients showed objective responses in roughly 19% of cases and disease control in under 35%. General study points: Following radiotherapy plus ipilimumab, tumor-derived TCR clones expanded in the blood. Best predicting response, reportedly, were early blood T cell clone dynamics, with interferon-beta.

Trimming removed 3 bases from V and 6 bases from J, with 11 bases in between. From germline, CDR1 is WSHSY and CDR2 SAAADI. The CDR3 covers 14 residues. The specimen was peripheral blood, collected from a patient treated with radiotherapy plus ipilimumab. This TCR was sampled from a human donor with non-small cell lung cancer who had stable disease on radiotherapy plus ipilimumab. The chain links TRBV10-2 to TRBJ2-2, with TRBD1 as a possible D gene (5 bases). The CDR3 is CASSEGRVAGELFF. CDR3 nucleotides: TGCGCCAGCAGTGAAGGCAGGGTAGCCGGGGAGCTGTTTTTT.